The sequence of this T cell receptor (beta chain) was determined in a study of blood T cell repertoires in COVID-19. The CDR3 is 11 amino acids. Germline lookup yields CDR1 SGHRS and CDR2 YFSETQ. V lost 4 bases, J lost 5 bases, and 6 bases lay in between. Using immunoSEQ multiplex PCR, the repertoire was profiled, and TCRdb retains in-frame clones only, with some absent. The sample holds about 400,000 clones, more than 85% seen once. The chain combines TRBV5-1 with TRBJ2-5; no reliable D call. This receptor was taken from a woman between 25 and 40 years old with acute or convalescent COVID-19. The sequenced sample was peripheral blood. The CDR3 here is CASSRRETQYF. CDR3 sequence (DNA): TGCGCCAGCAGCCGCCGGGAGACCCAGTACTTC.